Here is one T cell receptor (beta chain) with its context. Its recognized antigen is unknown. Base qualities are not recorded, but no much larger clone differs from it by a single base. TCR CDR3 regions were amplified from genomic DNA by multiplex PCR using the deep immunoSEQ assay. Extracted genomic DNA from each cell subset was distributed evenly across all wells of several immunoSEQ 96-well plates, and each plate was treated as a replicate. For sorted subsets, each replicate PCR was loaded with about 0.2 ug genomic DNA, equivalent to 30,000 or so T cell genomes. Purified libraries were measured with a Qubit 3.0 fluorometer, size-checked on a Bioanalyzer 2100, and measured again with the KAPA Library Quantification kit. Every immunoSEQ 96-well plate was sequenced on a separate single-read 150-cycle Illumina NextSeq 550 flow cell. As for the authors' bioinformatics: Because only junctional sequences without quality scores were contained in the immunoSEQ output, filtering matching that applied to full-length reads could not be performed. To assign V/J genes and CDR3, sequences were annotated using PyIR, a Python wrapper for IgBLAST v1.9, with IMGT germline references. Reads were filtered out if the reads had weak V/J assignments (E-value above 1e-6), no CDR3, stop codons, out-of-frame junctions, or ambiguous translated residues. V3J clonotypes were defined by identical inferred V gene, J gene, and CDR3 amino acid sequence. Percentage overlap between repertoires was computed as shared unique clonotypes divided by the size of the smaller repertoire. RTK rarefaction, the Chao1 estimator, and Recon v2.1 estimates of unobserved clonotypes were used to assess repertoire richness. Generation probabilities for all TCRbeta clonotypes obtained by the gDNA method from four donors were computed using OLGA. TCRdb carries this immuneACCESS record with in-frame sequences only. Its versions omit some clonotypes, under half of them owing to an unresolved V gene in the studies checked, with the rest unexplained. V and J calls and clone size are those listed in that table; D and trimming were worked out from the DNA. Here the sample has 1.4 million or so clones; 98% to 99% occur a single time. The ten largest clones represent roughly 0.36% of the sample.

Donors were healthy HIV-negative adults with no recently reported acute infections or vaccinations. All donors were Caucasian adults living in Nashville, Tennessee, USA. Magnetic negative selection was used to enrich CD4+ T cells, after which naive cells were positively selected on CD45RA and the negative fraction became the memory subset. Blood was obtained by leukapheresis, after which PBMCs were separated by Ficoll-Histopaque density gradient centrifugation and cryopreserved in liquid nitrogen vapor phase. Analytical flow cytometry was used to check the purity and quantity of each magnetically sorted T cell population. Genomic DNA was isolated from every sorted fraction and measured by UV absorbance on a Nanodrop 2000c. The data derive from a study of shared clonotypes between healthy human individuals (dated by TCRdb to the early 2020s). Study-wide context: The cohort included a few men and two women between 18 and 49 years of age. The study deeply sequenced blood TCR repertoires of five healthy adults to estimate repertoire size and the extent of clonotype sharing between individuals. Between about 0.94 and 8.9 billion PBMCs per donor were obtained by leukapheresis. For each donor, CD4 naive and CD4 memory were each given three plates, CD8 naive was given two plates, and CD8 memory was given one plate. Libraries were prepared and TCR repertoires were sequenced by different laboratories using diverse techniques, in order to increase sequencing depth and limit assay-specific biases. The investigation overall reported the following: The genetic and exposure-history diversity represented was limited by the small number of donors. Compared with non-shared clonotypes, the clonotypes found in all four sorted-subset donors had higher generation probabilities. Sampling was limited to blood, and TCR repertoires in tissue likely differ from TCR repertoires in blood. Pairwise subsampling led to the expectation that sequencing depth would affect the degree of clonotype sharing among donors. Incomplete sequencing was indicated by rarefaction of sorted-subset datasets, despite the large sequencing depth. When four donors were compared, the shared fraction of clonotypes was about 5.4% for naive CD4, around 3.5% for naive CD8, 2% to 2.5% for memory CD4, and 0.4% for memory CD8. Larger estimated clonotype richness was generally found for naive subsets than for memory subsets.

Trimming accounts for 5 bases at V and 5 bases at J, while the number of junction bases matched to no gene is 11. The CDR3 has 17 amino acids, counting the end cysteine and phenylalanine. Of the read, only the CDR3 DNA is kept; its 51 bases are in frame from base 1. In the germline V gene (reference sequence), CDR1 corresponds to MNHEY and CDR2 to SMNVEV. The sequence was obtained from a man aged 25 to 45 in good health. Recombination joined TRBV27 with TRBJ1-3; 11 of the junction bases match TRBD1. Sequencing was performed on naive CD4+ T cells sorted from blood. The cell subset or site label, read with the paper, signifies: CD45RA+ positively selected. The DNA reads as follows: TGTGCCAGCAGTCCCCGGGACAGGGGGAGGCCGCGAAACACCATATATTTT. Translated, it gives CASSPRDRGRPRNTIYF.